The 14 T cell receptor beta chains below come from one sample, sequenced in a study of T cells in Graves' hyperthyroidism and ophthalmopathy. The source material, RNA transcripts, was used to amplify TCR beta CDR3 regions. A set of HTBI primers served as the primers for a first-round RT-PCR of the TCR CDR3. TCRdb used MiXCR to reprocess the multiplex PCR reads, holding one entry per CDR3 protein. The repertoire holds approximately 600,000 distinct CDR3 sequences, with about 17% as singletons. The sequenced material came from blood. The receptors were sampled from a woman in her twenties or thirties with Graves' hyperthyroidism.

Details on this clonotype: A single base separates this from a much larger clone, so it may be a read error. This rearrangement joins TRBV6-1 to TRBJ1-1, with 8 bases aligning to TRBD1. The CDR3 spans 15 residues. V shed 7 bases and J 11 bases; nucleotides not matched to a gene: 18. Germline V gene sequence: CDR1 MNHNS, CDR2 SASEGT. The CDR3 coding sequence is TGTGCCAGCAAAAAAGACAGGGGCGCCGTCCGGGGTGCTTTCTTT. Its protein product is CASKKDRGAVRGAFF.

J is TRBJ1-5 and V is TRBV19, with 7 bases fitting TRBD1. Trimming removed 9 bases from V and 5 bases from J; junction bases left unmatched: 10. The length of the CDR3 is 14 residues. Germline loops: CDR1 LNHDA, CDR2 SQIVND (reference sequence). In nucleotides, the CDR3 is TGTGCCAGCTCCCCGGGGACAGAATATCAGCCCCAGCATTTT. Translated: CASSPGTEYQPQHF. Full variable domain (rest looked up from reference TRBV19 and TRBJ1-5): DGGITQSPKYLFRKEGQNVTLSCEQNLNHDAMYWYRQDPGQGLRLIYYSQIVNDFQKGDIAEGYSVSREKKESFPLTVTSAQKNPTAFYLCASSPGTEYQPQHFGDGTRLSIL.

The V call is TRBV28, the J call TRBJ1-2, with 9 bases fitting TRBD1. V shed 4 bases and J 4 bases; nucleotides not matched to a gene: 7. The CDR3 extends over 15 amino acids. Germline V lookup: CDR1 MDHEN, CDR2 SYDVKM. CDR3 residues: CASSSYRGRGYGYTF. DNA of the CDR3: TGTGCCAGCAGTTCCTACAGGGGGCGAGGCTATGGCTACACCTTC.

This rearrangement joins TRBV5-5 to TRBJ2-1, with D possibly being TRBD1 or TRBD2 (5 bases each). Germline lookup yields CDR1 SGHKS and CDR2 YYEKEE (reference sequence). CDR3 length: 14 amino acids. Between the trimmed V and J ends, which lost 0 bases and 7 bases, there was a span of 11 bases. CDR3 bases: TGTGCCAGCAGCTTGGGCAGGGACGGGAATGAGCAGTTCTTC. Translation gives CASSLGRDGNEQFF. Full variable domain (rest looked up from reference TRBV5-5 and TRBJ2-1): DAGVTQSPTHLIKTRGQQVTLRCSPISGHKSVSWYQQVLGQGPQFIFQYYEKEERGRGNFPDRFSARQFPNYSSELNVNALLLGDSALYLCASSLGRDGNEQFFGPGTRLTVL.

The V call is TRBV20-1, the J call TRBJ2-2, with 7 bases lining up with TRBD2. Per germline, CDR1 DFQATT and CDR2 SNEGSKA (reference sequence). The trim removed 6 bases at V and 1 base at J, leaving 5 bases unmatched. The CDR3 has 14 residues. The CDR3 here is CSATSSGNTGELFF. In nucleotides, the CDR3 is TGCAGTGCAACATCTAGCGGGAACACCGGGGAGCTGTTTTTT.

This clonotype was seen more than once but under ten times. The chain recombines TRBV6-4 with TRBJ2-1, with 7 bases that match TRBD2. The V gene's germline CDR1 is MRHNA and CDR2 SNTAGT. The CDR3 extends over 16 amino acids. V shed 3 bases and J 7 bases; nucleotides not matched to a gene: 12. This CDR3 is CASSERLAGVSNEQFF. CDR3 sequence (DNA): TGTGCCAGCAGTGAGAGGCTGGCGGGAGTGTCAAATGAGCAGTTCTTC.

The table lists this clonotype with many counts. The genes are TRBV28 and TRBJ2-5, with D perhaps matching TRBD1 (6 bases). The CDR3 spans 13 residues. CDR1 and CDR2 from the germline V gene are MDHEN and SYDVKM. With 6 bases removed from V and 2 bases from J, the gap between germline ends came to 10 bases. CDR3 nucleotides: TGTGCCAGCAGGGGGCAGGGGCAAGAGACCCAGTACTTC. It encodes CASRGQGQETQYF.

The table lists this clonotype with many counts. The rearrangement joins TRBV6-1 to TRBJ2-7; 8 bases are a match to TRBD2. CDR3 length: 15 residues. Trimming at V came to 7 bases and at J to 0 bases, leaving 8 bases not matched to a gene. Germline V lookup: CDR1 MNHNS, CDR2 SASEGT. The CDR3 region has the DNA TGTGCCAGCAAACCCACTAGCGGCAGCTCCTACGAGCAGTACTTC. Protein sequence: CASKPTSGSSYEQYF.

Remarks on this clonotype: This sequence may be a read error, since a much larger clone differs from it by one base. J is TRBJ1-5 and V is TRBV6-2 or TRBV6-3; D is undetermined. This CDR3 is built from 17 residues. Germline assignment: CDR1 MNHEY and CDR2 SVGEGT. The CDR3 loop is CASSYGLSADSDQPQHF. CDR3 bases: TGTGCCAGCAGTTACGGCCTCTCGGCAGATAGCGATCAGCCCCAGCATTTT.

This rearrangement joins TRBV20-1 to TRBJ1-5; 7 bases agree with TRBD1. The CDR3 has 19 residues. J gave up 1 base and V 0 bases, and 15 bases lay outside the gene matches. CDR1 and CDR2 (germline): DFQATT, SNEGSKA (reference sequence). The CDR3 DNA sequence: TGCAGTGCTAGAGATTCGGCGGCAGGGGGGATGCGAAGCAATCAGCCCCAGCATTTT. Translation gives CSARDSAAGGMRSNQPQHF.

This chain connects TRBV7-3 to TRBJ1-1, with 10 bases that match TRBD1. The germline CDR1 and CDR2 sequences are SGHTA and FQGTGA. The CDR3 extends over 15 amino acids. V shed 5 bases, J shed 6 bases, and the junction held 9 bases outside the gene matches. As DNA, the CDR3 is TGTGCCAGCAGCCCTCTGGGGACAGGGGCCCCTGAAGCTTTCTTT. Residues: CASSPLGTGAPEAFF.

This clonotype was detected a few times. Mismatch with germline at one junction end may stem from a read error. This sequence joins TRBV12-3 or TRBV12-4 and TRBJ2-4; D remains ambiguous. This CDR3 has 17 residues. The CDR3 region is CASSLLIARVAKNTQYF. In nucleotides, the CDR3 is TGTGCCAGCAGTCTCTTGATCGCTAGGGTAGCCAAAAACACTCAGTACTTC.

This clonotype is a singleton in its sample. A read error may explain this, as a much larger clone is one base away. V and J are TRBV3-1 and TRBJ2-5, with TRBD1 matching over 11 bases. The CDR3 extends over 14 amino acids. Looked up from germline, CDR1 is LGHDT and CDR2 is YNNKEL (reference sequence). The CDR3 DNA reads as TGTGCCAGCAGCCACGGGACAGGGGGAGAGGCCCAGTACTTC. Its protein is CASSHGTGGEAQYF.

This clonotype was counted ten times or more. The CDR3 DNA follows: TGCGCCAGCAGCTTGGCTGGGGGCGCATATTCCTACAATGAGCAGTTCTTC. This sequence encodes CASSLAGGAYSYNEQFF. The chain is built from TRBV5-1 and TRBJ2-1; TRBD1 is a possible D gene (6 bases). V lost 0 bases, J lost 1 base, and 14 bases lay in between. CDR3 length: 17 residues. From germline, CDR1 is SGHRS and CDR2 YFSETQ.